The 12 T cell receptor beta chains below come from one sample, sequenced in a study of CD8 T cells in ankylosing spondylitis. General study results and limits: What seemed typical of ankylosing spondylitis blood was a TCR beta motif built from about 8 highly homologous variants.

Their recognized antigens are unknown. MiXCR was run by TCRdb on the 5' RACE reads, yielding one entry per CDR3 protein. The sample lists roughly 450,000 distinct CDR3 sequences; 25% to 30% were seen once. The sample was blood, either unsorted or a sorted T cell fraction (not recorded which). Receptor source: a male donor with ankylosing spondylitis.

This chain links TRBV29-1 with TRBJ2-5, with a tentative D call TRBD2 (5 bases). The CDR3 extends over 14 amino acids. V was shortened by 3 bases and J by 4 bases, with 15 bases between the two germline ends. CDR1 SQVTM and CDR2 ANQGSEA come from the germline V gene. This CDR3 is CSVEPSWTGETQYF. The CDR3 DNA sequence: TGCAGCGTTGAGCCTAGCTGGACTGGAGAGACCCAGTACTTC.

The CDR3 loop reads CASSPRGVYGYTF. The CDR3 nucleotides are TGTGCCAGCAGCCCGAGAGGAGTCTATGGCTACACCTTC. The rearrangement uses TRBV7-2 and TRBJ1-2; no reliable D call. V lost 5 bases, J lost 4 bases, and 11 bases lay in between. The V gene's germline CDR1 is SGHTA and CDR2 FQGNSA. The CDR3 sequence is 13 residues long.

The chain links TRBV20-1 to TRBJ2-2, with 9 bases matching TRBD2. The CDR3 runs to 19 residues. Trimming at V came to 5 bases and at J to 4 bases, leaving 20 bases not matched to a gene. Germline CDR1 and CDR2: DFQATT and SNEGSKA (reference sequence). CDR3 bases: TGCAGTGCTCCCCGACAGGATTCGCTAGCGGGGTGGGGCACCGGGGAGCTGTTTTTT. Translating it yields CSAPRQDSLAGWGTGELFF.

This clonotype has only a few counts. V and J are TRBV5-1 and TRBJ1-2, with D perhaps matching TRBD1 (5 bases). Germline loops: CDR1 SGHRS, CDR2 YFSETQ. V was pared by 2 bases and J by 5 bases, with 13 bases between. The CDR3 spans 14 residues. As DNA, the CDR3 is TGCGCCAGCAGCTTAGGAACAGGAGCGTATGGCTACACCTTC. Its protein product is CASSLGTGAYGYTF.

This clonotype showed up just a few times. J is TRBJ2-7 and V is TRBV6-6; D uncertain. Germline CDR1 reads MNHNY; CDR2 reads SVGAGI (reference sequence). The CDR3 covers 12 residues. V was cut by 0 bases and J by 4 bases, with 4 bases left in between. CDR3 bases: TGTGCCAGCAGTTACTCGCGGTACGAGCAGTACGTC. It translates to CASSYSRYEQYV.

This clonotype has more than one count but fewer than ten. J is TRBJ2-2 and V is TRBV5-1; D unresolved. Trimming pared 1 base from V and 4 bases from J, leaving 14 bases between. Germline loops: CDR1 SGHRS, CDR2 YFSETQ. CDR3 size: 16 residues. Here the CDR3 DNA reads TGCGCCAGCAGCTTGATCCGGTTCCGGGCCACCGGGGAGCTGTTTTTT. It is translated as CASSLIRFRATGELFF.

This clonotype was seen a handful of times. This rearrangement joins TRBV7-8 to TRBJ2-1; maybe TRBD2 (6 bases). The CDR3 loop spans 15 amino acids. CDR1 and CDR2 (germline): SGHVS, FQNEAQ. Trimming stripped 5 bases from V and 7 bases from J, with 18 bases between. This CDR3 reads CASSPNERVGNEQFF. CDR3 DNA sequence: TGTGCCAGCAGCCCTAATGAGCGGGTGGGGAATGAGCAGTTCTTC.

The chain combines TRBV7-8 with TRBJ1-4; the D gene is possibly TRBD1 (6 bases). Trimming cost V 6 bases and J 10 bases, with 24 bases left between them. The CDR3 contains 16 residues. Germline CDR1 SGHVS, CDR2 FQNEAQ. The CDR3 is CASSQSVGQGLVKLFF. The CDR3 DNA reads as TGTGCCAGCAGTCAAAGTGTAGGGCAGGGGCTAGTAAAACTGTTTTTT.

In DNA form, the CDR3 reads TGTGCCAGCAGTTTATGGGGGCAGGGAGAGGATCAGCCCCAGCATTTT. Protein sequence: CASSLWGQGEDQPQHF. This chain connects TRBV28 to TRBJ1-5, with D maybe TRBD1 (5 bases). Per germline, CDR1 MDHEN and CDR2 SYDVKM. The CDR3 loop spans 16 amino acids. Trimming cost V 0 bases and J 5 bases, with 14 bases left between them.

This clonotype was seen more than once but under ten times. The chain is built from TRBV18 and TRBJ1-6; the D is unclear. Trimming cost V 3 bases and J 6 bases, with 3 bases left between them. The CDR3 totals 12 residues. Per germline, CDR1 KGHSH and CDR2 LQKENI. CDR3 in amino acids: CASSPGNSPLHF. The CDR3 DNA sequence: TGTGCCAGCTCACCGGGTAATTCACCCCTCCACTTT.

V gene TRBV7-2 combines with J gene TRBJ2-2; D might be TRBD1 or TRBD2, each matching 6 bases. CDR3 length equals 17 residues. Trimming shortened V by 5 bases and J by 4 bases, and 20 bases separated the two germline ends. Germline V gives CDR1 SGHTA, CDR2 FQGNSA. The chain's CDR3 is CASSAADWRGITGELFF. The CDR3 nucleotides are TGTGCCAGCAGCGCCGCCGACTGGAGGGGGATCACCGGGGAGCTGTTTTTT.

Ten or more counts support this clonotype. The chain combines TRBV24-1 with TRBJ2-1; 9 nucleotides align to TRBD2. Trimming cost V 9 bases and J 5 bases; bases outside gene matches: 4. The CDR3 is 13 residues long. Germline V gene sequence: CDR1 KGHDR, CDR2 SFDVKD. The CDR3 sequence is CATSASGNNEQFF. DNA for the CDR3: TGTGCCACCTCCGCTAGCGGGAACAATGAGCAGTTCTTC.